The 10 T cell receptor beta chains below all came from one sample that was sequenced in a study of T cell responses to AZD1222 COVID-19 vaccine. Assay: immunoSEQ multiplex PCR; the TCRdb copy retains only in-frame clones and omits some. The table includes 90,000 to 120,000 clones, around 90% detected once. The source material was peripheral blood, sampled on day 0 of AZD1222 vaccination. Source of these receptors: an adult in good health.

The rearrangement links TRBV19 to TRBJ1-5; no clear D. Trimming pared 3 bases from V and 0 bases from J, leaving 6 bases between. CDR1 is LNHDA and CDR2 is SQIVND in the germline V gene (reference sequence). The CDR3 runs to 14 residues. CDR3 amino acids: CASSMVDSNQPQHF. CDR3 DNA: TGTGCCAGTAGTATGGTAGATAGCAATCAGCCCCAGCATTTT. The variable domain in full, completed from reference TRBV19 and TRBJ1-5, reads DGGITQSPKYLFRKEGQNVTLSCEQNLNHDAMYWYRQDPGQGLRLIYYSQIVNDFQKGDIAEGYSVSREKKESFPLTVTSAQKNPTAFYLCASSMVDSNQPQHFGDGTRLSIL.

This sequence joins TRBV4-3 and TRBJ2-1, with D possibly called TRBD1 or TRBD2 (5 bases each). The V gene's germline CDR1 is LGHNA and CDR2 YSLEER. Trimming pared 2 bases from V and 5 bases from J, leaving 10 bases between. This CDR3 spans 14 amino acids. CDR3 in DNA: TGCGCCAGCAGCCAAAGGGACCGAAACAATGAGCAGTTCTTC. It encodes CASSQRDRNNEQFF.

This clone was observed once. J is TRBJ1-2 and V is TRBV7-9; a weak D match, TRBD1 (5 bases). Germline CDR1 is SEHNR and CDR2 is FQNEAQ (reference sequence). V dropped 4 bases and J dropped 8 bases, with 14 bases sitting between them. The CDR3 extends over 13 amino acids. Here the CDR3 DNA reads TGTGCCAGCAGCTGGGGCCAGGGTGACGGCTACACCTTC. Amino acids: CASSWGQGDGYTF.

The chain is built from TRBV21-1 and TRBJ2-5; the table calls TRBD2, which could not be checked here. TRBV21-1 is noted as a pseudogene. The CDR3 runs to 19 residues. As DNA, the CDR3 is TGTGCCAGCAGCAAAGTCTCGAGCGGGAGAGTTACAACGCAAGAGACCCAGTACTTC. This translates into CASSKVSSGRVTTQETQYF.

The chain joins TRBV11-2 to TRBJ2-3; D remains ambiguous. The V end lost 8 bases, the J end lost 1 base, and 7 bases lay between the germline ends. This CDR3 has 12 residues. Per germline, CDR1 SGHAT and CDR2 FQNNGV. For the CDR3, the DNA is TGTGCCAGCGGAGTTCGCACAGATACGCAGTATTTT. Translated: CASGVRTDTQYF.

The J gene is TRBJ1-5, the V gene TRBV28, with 9 bases fitting TRBD1. Germline trimming cut 8 bases from V and 5 bases from J; bases unmatched to any gene: 7. CDR3 length equals 14 residues. Germline V gene data show CDR1 as MDHEN and CDR2 as SYDVKM. The CDR3 loop reads CASATGGRDQPQHF. The CDR3 DNA reads TGTGCCAGCGCGACAGGGGGAAGGGATCAGCCCCAGCATTTT. Drawing the rest from reference TRBV28 and TRBJ1-5, the complete variable domain is DVKVTQSSRYLVKRTGEKVFLECVQDMDHENMFWYRQDPGLGLRLIYFSYDVKMKEKGDIPEGYSVSREKKERFSLILESASTNQTSMYLCASATGGRDQPQHFGDGTRLSIL.

J is TRBJ2-2 and V is TRBV9; D tentatively reads TRBD1 or TRBD2 (6 bases each). CDR3 length equals 15 residues. V lost 0 bases and J 7 bases, leaving 13 bases between the germline ends. CDR1 and CDR2 (germline): SGDLS, YYNGEE. Here the CDR3 DNA reads TGTGCCAGCAGCGTAGTTGGAGGGGGTAACGGGGAGCTGTTTTTT. As protein: CASSVVGGGNGELFF.

This chain joins TRBV6-6 and TRBJ2-7; 8 bases agree with TRBD2. The V gene end was trimmed by 3 bases and the J gene end by 3 bases; junction bases not matched to a gene: 10. The germline CDR1 and CDR2 sequences are MNHNY and SVGAGI (reference sequence). The CDR3 spans 16 residues. In DNA form, the CDR3 reads TGTGCCAGCAGTTATGGTGGAACTAGCGGAAACTACGAGCAGTACTTC. Residues: CASSYGGTSGNYEQYF.

The rearrangement links TRBV4-1 to TRBJ2-3, with 7 bases lining up with TRBD2. Germline V gene data show CDR1 as MGHRA and CDR2 as YSYEKL. The V and J ends lost 0 bases and 2 bases, in that order; junction bases with no gene match: 11. The CDR3 loop spans 18 amino acids. CDR3 region: CASSQERTRAGNTDTQYF. CDR3 bases: TGCGCCAGCAGCCAAGAGAGGACTAGAGCAGGGAACACAGATACGCAGTATTTT.

V is TRBV7-2 and J is TRBJ2-1, with a weak D call TRBD1 (6 bases). Germline CDR1 and CDR2: SGHTA and FQGNSA. The length of the CDR3 is 14 residues. V was clipped by 4 bases and J by 7 bases, with 14 bases between them. The CDR3 bases are TGTGCCAGCAGCTCCGCTAGTCAGGGGAATGAGCAGTTCTTC. It codes for CASSSASQGNEQFF.